This TCR beta chain is from a study of Graves' ophthalmopathy and Graves' hyperthyroidism. Amplification of TCR beta CDR3 regions used RNA transcripts. HTBI primers served in a first-round RT-PCR, which a second-round multiplex PCR followed. TCRdb independently ran MiXCR on the multiplex PCR reads; one entry per CDR3 protein. The sample holds a few hundred thousand distinct CDR3 sequences, 20% to 25% seen once. The receptor was derived from a woman between 45 and 60 years old with Graves' ophthalmopathy. The specimen was peripheral blood.

CDR3 residues: CASSQAGTGGVGTEAFF. The CDR3 bases are TGTGCCAGCAGCCAAGCCGGGACAGGAGGCGTCGGCACTGAAGCTTTCTTT. The rearrangement links TRBV28 to TRBJ1-1, with 8 bases identical to TRBD1. The CDR3 totals 17 residues. V was pared by 6 bases and J by 4 bases, with 16 bases of the junction left unmatched. Germline V gene lookup returns CDR1 MDHEN and CDR2 SYDVKM.